The source of this TCR beta chain is a study of T cell responses to AZD1222 COVID-19 vaccine. The length of the CDR3 is 14 residues. In germline, CDR1 is SGHVS, CDR2 FQNEAQ. Trimming removed 3 bases at V and 4 bases at J, with 11 bases between. Sequencing used immunoSEQ multiplex PCR; TCRdb keeps in-frame clones, though not all of them. The table includes 120,000 to 150,000 clones, around 90% detected once. The chain couples TRBV7-8 to TRBJ2-3; D gene uncertain. The clonotype comes from an adult in good health. The sample was peripheral blood, taken on day 0 of AZD1222 vaccination. Here the CDR3 reads CASSFLGPSDTQYF. CDR3 bases: TGTGCCAGCAGCTTCTTAGGTCCCTCAGATACGCAGTATTTT.